This T cell receptor beta chain appears in the sequencing data of a study of CD4 T cells in relation to SARS-CoV-2 and coronaviruses (dated by TCRdb to about 2021). With respect to the entire study: In the ViraFEST assay, PBMCs were cultured with antigen for roughly 11 days, after which TCR beta CDR3s were sequenced to identify antigen-specific clonal expansions. At the level of individual TCR clonotypes, the study evaluated whether memory CD4+ T cells crossreact between the spike proteins of SARS-CoV-2 and those of common cold coronaviruses. The Adaptive Biotechnologies TCR-sequencing kit was used to sequence samples from three pre-COVID donors and the naive versus memory experiments, while other data came from Illumina-based sequencing. Expansion assays from other donors in the study were sequenced with a different, Illumina-based TCR-beta assay. An HIV-1 Nef peptide pool or a culture without peptide was used as the negative reference condition. Patient-derived lymphoblastoid cell lines were used to map the HLA restriction of shared crossreactive spike epitopes.

From the cysteine through the phenylalanine, the CDR3 covers 13 amino acids. The read is trimmed to its CDR3 DNA, 39 bases read in frame from base 1. CDR1 and CDR2, looked up from the germline V gene, are SNHLY and FYNNEI. V and J lose 6 bases and 0 bases, and a span of 6 bases separates them. The method behind the library was the immunoSEQ multiplex PCR assay. As for the authors' bioinformatics: During preprocessing, nonproductive sequences were removed, as were CDR3s that did not start with C, did not end with F or W, or were shorter than 7 amino acids. The MANAFEST web app was used to call antigen-specific clonotypes on the basis of expansion compared with the reference and with other culture wells. A clone was considered positive if the clone showed significant expansion compared with the reference culture in 2 of 3 replicate wells at an FDR below 0.05. A further requirement for positive clones was significant expansion compared with all other tandem wells, along with an odds ratio above 5. Pairwise Levenshtein distance, computed with the stringdist R package after three terminal residues were trimmed from each end, was used as the measure of CDR3 homology. Held by TCRdb, this immuneACCESS table contains in-frame sequences only and omits some clones. Under half of the omission traces to an unresolved V gene where checked; the cause of the rest is unknown. That table supplies the V and J calls and clone size; D and trimming were determined from the DNA. This sample gives approximately 20,000 clones in total; roughly 80% of them show up just once. More than 15% of the sample is held by the ten biggest clonotypes.

This clone has a single count. No cognate antigen has been identified for it. Qualities for individual bases were not recorded, and no much larger clone is one base off. CD4+ T cells from unexposed donors were collected before the COVID-19 pandemic (2011-2018). After 10 to 11 days of culture, CD4+ T cells were isolated with the EasySep CD4+ T cell isolation kit. Unexposed donor CD4+ T cells were tested for reactivity to SARS-CoV-2 S and N and four common cold coronavirus spike pools, as cell number allowed. Each well received two million PBMCs, cultured in IMDM supplemented with approximately 5.3% human AB serum and roughly 10 IU/ml IL-2. Half of the culture medium was replaced with fresh IL-2-containing medium on days 3 and 7. Triplicate replicate wells were generally used for each peptide culture condition. Leukapheresis product for the unexposed donors was bought commercially. Ficoll-Paque PLUS gradient centrifugation was used to isolate PBMCs from either whole blood or leukapheresis product. PBMCs were either cryopreserved at -140 degrees C or used fresh in the expansion assay. The QIAamp Micro DNA Kit was used to extract genomic DNA from the CD4+ T cells.

Broader findings and caveats from the paper: The study was constrained by small numbers of patients and of tested TCRs. Pre-pandemic and post-infection samples were not both contributed by any donor, so tracing of the source of pre-existing responses was limited. Compared with monoreactive clones, crossreactive clones had significantly weaker SARS-CoV-2-driven expansion, a result consistent with antigenic imprinting. Memory CD4+ clonotypes crossrecognizing SARS-CoV-2 and at least one common cold coronavirus spike were found in approximately 65% of donors. Since the crossreactivity analysis centred on spike protein, crossreactivity against other viral proteins was not assessed.

This clonotype was sampled from a human donor in good health. What was sequenced was CD4+ T cells from PBMCs, cultured in vitro. This chain joins TRBV2 to TRBJ2-1; TRBD1 could be the D gene, as 5 bases match. The DNA reads as follows: TGTGCCAGCAGGGGGCTCTCCTACAATGAGCAGTTCTTC. It translates to CASRGLSYNEQFF.